This entry lists 21 T cell receptor beta chains sequenced from one sample in a study of blood T cell repertoires in COVID-19. The protocol was immunoSEQ multiplex PCR, while the TCRdb copy is restricted to in-frame clones and leaves out a portion. The sample carries 350,000 or so clones, approximately 92% recorded once. Sequencing input: PBMCs or T cells enriched from blood (not recorded which). Source of these receptors: a woman aged 25 to 39 who had recovered from COVID-19.

This clone showed up just once. The chain links TRBV5-1 to TRBJ2-3, with 7 bases aligning to TRBD2. Germline V gives CDR1 SGHRS, CDR2 YFSETQ. The CDR3 totals 16 residues. After removal of 4 bases from V and 2 bases from J, the junction contained 10 bases not matched to a gene. The CDR3 coding sequence is TGCGCCAGCAGCCCCGAGTATCTAGCGGCCACAGATACGCAGTATTTT. It encodes CASSPEYLAATDTQYF.

This chain uses TRBV30 with TRBJ2-1, with D hard to call. Germline loops: CDR1 GTSNPN, CDR2 SVGIG (reference sequence). The CDR3 is 11 amino acids. The V and J ends lost 0 bases and 9 bases respectively, with 6 bases between them. This chain's CDR3 is CAWSVSSEQFF. In DNA, the CDR3 is TGTGCCTGGAGTGTGTCCAGTGAGCAGTTCTTC.

The chain recombines TRBV27 with TRBJ1-1, with TRBD1 identical over 9 bases. The ends lost 5 bases at V and 1 base at J; junction bases unmatched: 8. Germline V lookup: CDR1 MNHEY, CDR2 SMNVEV (reference sequence). The CDR3 covers 16 residues. Here the CDR3 DNA reads TGTGCCAGCAGTACCGGAGTGGGACAGGGGAACACTGAAGCTTTCTTT. Translated, it gives CASSTGVGQGNTEAFF.

The gene calls are TRBV24-1 and TRBJ2-2; the D gene is possibly TRBD2 (6 bases). This CDR3 comprises 16 residues. Per the germline V gene, CDR1 is KGHDR and CDR2 is SFDVKD. Trimming removed 0 bases at V and 4 bases at J, with 11 bases between. This CDR3 reads CATSDLNRDFTGELFF. As DNA, the CDR3 is TGTGCCACCAGTGATTTGAACCGGGACTTCACCGGGGAGCTGTTTTTT.

J is TRBJ1-1 and V is TRBV5-1, with TRBD1 as a possible D gene (6 bases). Germline V gives CDR1 SGHRS, CDR2 YFSETQ. This CDR3 has 15 amino acids. The germline V and J ends were trimmed by 0 bases and 1 base, with 10 bases remaining between them. CDR3 nucleotide sequence: TGCGCCAGCAGCTTGGGAGGACAGCCGAACACTGAAGCTTTCTTT. Translating it yields CASSLGGQPNTEAFF.

The chain is built from TRBV6-2 or TRBV6-3 and TRBJ2-7; D not certain. This CDR3 has 16 amino acids. Germline assignment: CDR1 MNHEY and CDR2 SVGEGT. Deletions cut 4 bases from V and 4 bases from J, with 20 bases between. CDR3 nucleotides: TGTGCCAGCAGTTCCGTACCTAGTACGAGGCGGTACGAGCAGTACTTC. Translation gives CASSSVPSTRRYEQYF.

The V gene is TRBV29-1, the J gene TRBJ1-5; D remains ambiguous. The germline V gene encodes CDR1 SQVTM and CDR2 ANQGSEA. The germline V and J ends were trimmed by 4 bases and 4 bases, with 11 bases remaining between them. CDR3 size: 13 residues. The CDR3 reads CSVVWELNQPQHF. CDR3 DNA: TGCAGCGTTGTATGGGAGCTGAATCAGCCCCAGCATTTT.

The genes are TRBV19 and TRBJ1-1, with 7 bases lining up with TRBD1. The CDR3 is 13 amino acids. The germline gives CDR1 LNHDA, CDR2 SQIVND (reference sequence). With V trimmed by 5 bases and J by 1 base, 1 base remained unmatched. CDR3 sequence: CASSWTGNTEAFF. The CDR3 DNA reads TGTGCCAGTAGTTGGACAGGGAACACTGAAGCTTTCTTT.

The chain links TRBV7-3 to TRBJ1-1; D perhaps matches TRBD1 (6 bases). The CDR3 totals 14 residues. CDR1 SGHTA and CDR2 FQGTGA come from the germline V gene. Deletions cut 3 bases from V and 2 bases from J, with 10 bases between. Here the CDR3 DNA reads TGTGCCAGCAGCTTCTCAGGGGCTAACACTGAAGCTTTCTTT. The encoded protein is CASSFSGANTEAFF.

The chain recombines TRBV28 with TRBJ2-7, with TRBD2 identical over 8 bases. Germline values: CDR1 MDHEN, CDR2 SYDVKM. V lost 6 bases and J lost 4; bases outside the gene matches: 14. This CDR3 is 16 amino acids long. The CDR3 protein is CASSPLAASGLYEQYF. The CDR3 coding sequence is TGTGCCAGCAGCCCGTTAGCGGCTAGCGGGTTATACGAGCAGTACTTC.

This chain connects TRBV9 to TRBJ1-1, with TRBD1 matching 7 bases. With 3 bases clipped from V and 5 bases from J, the junction kept 19 bases outside the gene matches. Germline CDR1 reads SGDLS; CDR2 reads YYNGEE. The CDR3 is 18 residues long. In nucleotides, the CDR3 is TGTGCCAGCAGCGGAGGCAGACAGGGCGATGTTTTGGGGACTGAAGCTTTCTTT. This gives the protein CASSGGRQGDVLGTEAFF.

The genes are TRBV4-1 and TRBJ2-3; TRBD2 agrees at 8 bases. The CDR3 covers 15 residues. V gave up 3 bases and J gave up 4 bases; unmatched junction bases: 6. Germline V gene data show CDR1 as MGHRA and CDR2 as YSYEKL. Written as DNA, the CDR3 is TGCGCCAGCAGCCAGACGGGGGGGAAATCAGATACGCAGTATTTT. Protein product: CASSQTGGKSDTQYF.

This clone turned up a few times. The gene calls are TRBV5-1 and TRBJ2-7, with D uncertain. Germline V lookup: CDR1 SGHRS, CDR2 YFSETQ. V gave up 0 bases and J gave up 3 bases, with 7 bases separating them. The CDR3 loop spans 13 amino acids. CDR3 nucleotide sequence: TGCGCCAGCAGCTTGGGAGGCCACTACGAGCAGTACTTC. This translates into CASSLGGHYEQYF. Using reference TRBV5-1 and TRBJ2-7 for the parts outside the CDR3, the full variable domain is KAGVTQTPRYLIKTRGQQVTLSCSPISGHRSVSWYQQTPGQGLQFLFEYFSETQRNKGNFPGRFSGRQFSNSRSEMNVSTLELGDSALYLCASSLGGHYEQYFGPGTRLTVT.

The chain is built from TRBV5-1 and TRBJ2-7; 9 bases fit TRBD1. The germline CDR1 and CDR2 sequences are SGHRS and YFSETQ. V shed 4 bases, J shed 1 base, and the junction held 6 bases outside the gene matches. The CDR3 loop spans 15 amino acids. The CDR3 loop reads CASSPFGQGSYEQYF. As DNA, the CDR3 is TGCGCCAGCAGCCCCTTCGGACAGGGGTCCTACGAGCAGTACTTC.

The chain links TRBV11-2 to TRBJ1-1; no reliable D call. Trimming removed 3 bases from V and 3 bases from J, with 11 bases in between. The germline V gene has CDR1 SGHAT and CDR2 FQNNGV. The CDR3 covers 14 residues. DNA of the CDR3: TGTGCCAGCAGCTTCCCCCGGTCGGACACTGAAGCTTTCTTT. Encoded protein: CASSFPRSDTEAFF.

In DNA form, the CDR3 reads TGTGCCAGCAGCTCAACAGGGTTAGGTGGCTACACCTTC. It encodes CASSSTGLGGYTF. The V call is TRBV7-2, the J call TRBJ1-2; D may be TRBD1 (6 bases). This CDR3 spans 13 amino acids. Trimming stripped 4 bases from V and 7 bases from J, with 13 bases between. Per the germline V gene, CDR1 is SGHTA and CDR2 is FQGNSA. Full variable domain (missing parts from reference TRBV7-2 and TRBJ1-2): GAGVSQSPSNKVTEKGKDVELRCDPISGHTALYWYRQSLGQGLEFLIYFQGNSAPDKSGLPSDRFSAERTGGSVSTLTIQRTQQEDSAVYLCASSSTGLGGYTFGSGTRLTVV.

The chain has TRBV6-5 and TRBJ2-1, with 9 positions matching TRBD1. With 7 bases clipped from V and 2 bases from J, the junction kept 6 bases outside the gene matches. The CDR3 runs to 15 residues. The V gene's germline CDR1 is MNHEY and CDR2 SVGAGI. CDR3 sequence (DNA): TGTGCCAGCACCCCGGGACAGGGAACCTACAATGAGCAGTTCTTC. Residues: CASTPGQGTYNEQFF.

The chain employs TRBV11-2 and TRBJ1-2; TRBD1 agrees at 8 bases. Germline CDR1 is SGHAT and CDR2 is FQNNGV. The CDR3 length is 17 residues. V lost 5 bases and J lost 5; bases outside the gene matches: 16. CDR3 loop: CASSPTLGGQGIYGYTF. The CDR3 DNA is TGTGCCAGCAGCCCCACCCTGGGCGGACAGGGCATTTATGGCTACACCTTC.

The rearrangement links TRBV28 to TRBJ2-3; 9 bases map to TRBD2. The CDR3 sequence is 17 residues long. The V gene end was trimmed by 0 bases and the J gene end by 5 bases; junction bases not matched to a gene: 9. CDR1 and CDR2 from the germline V gene are MDHEN and SYDVKM. The CDR3 sequence is CASSLWASGDRGDTQYF. The CDR3, as DNA: TGTGCCAGCAGTTTATGGGCTAGCGGGGATCGGGGAGATACGCAGTATTTT.

The gene calls are TRBV24-1 and TRBJ2-1; the D gene is possibly TRBD1 (6 bases). Per the germline V gene, CDR1 is KGHDR and CDR2 is SFDVKD. V dropped 7 bases and J dropped 0 bases, with 12 bases sitting between them. The CDR3 is made up of 15 amino acids. The CDR3 reads CATRATGSSYNEQFF. The CDR3 nucleotides read TGTGCCACCAGGGCTACAGGGAGCTCCTACAATGAGCAGTTCTTC.

This clone was observed a handful of times. The rearrangement links TRBV21-1 to TRBJ1-4; TRBD1, as called in the table, went unchecked against the DNA. TRBV21-1 is termed a pseudogene. The CDR3 covers 15 residues. For the CDR3, the DNA is TGTGCCAGCAGCAAAGACAGTCATTTTAATGAAAAACTGTTTTTT. It encodes CASSKDSHFNEKLFF.